This TCR beta chain was identified in a study of cytomegalovirus exposure and HLA in healthy donors. Per the germline V gene, CDR1 is MNHNS and CDR2 is SASEGT. The germline V and J ends were trimmed by 3 bases and 6 bases, with 17 bases remaining between them. The CDR3 covers 16 residues. PCR involved 60 Vbeta and 13 Jbeta primers. Profiling relied on immunoSEQ multiplex PCR, and the TCRdb table lists in-frame clones only, not all of them. The table lists roughly 100,000 clones. The sequence derives from a man in his forties or fifties in good health and CMV-seronegative. The J gene is TRBJ2-2, the V gene TRBV6-1, with a weak D call TRBD1 (5 bases). Material: PBMCs. Written as DNA, the CDR3 is TGTGCCAGCAGTGACTTGAGACAGTCGTTGGCCGGGGAGCTGTTTTTT. Protein sequence: CASSDLRQSLAGELFF.